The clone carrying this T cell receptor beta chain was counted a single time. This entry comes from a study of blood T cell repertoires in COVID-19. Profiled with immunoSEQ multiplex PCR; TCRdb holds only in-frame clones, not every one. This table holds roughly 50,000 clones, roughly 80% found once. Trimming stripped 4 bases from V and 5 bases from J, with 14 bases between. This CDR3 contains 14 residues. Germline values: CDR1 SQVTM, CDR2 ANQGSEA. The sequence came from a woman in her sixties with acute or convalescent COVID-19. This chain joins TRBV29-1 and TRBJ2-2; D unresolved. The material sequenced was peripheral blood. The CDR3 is CSVGFRPRTGELFF. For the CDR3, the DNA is TGCAGCGTTGGGTTTAGGCCCAGGACCGGGGAGCTGTTTTTT.